This TCR beta chain emerged from a study of breast tumors, draining lymph nodes, adjacent tissues (TCRdb year 2016). At the level of the whole study: The study compared TCR beta repertoires across tumor, adjacent nontumor tissue and axillary lymph nodes from breast cancer patients. The study was designed to assess the relationships and possible T-cell exchange between tumor, surrounding tissue and draining lymph node repertoires in human breast cancer. On the study overall, not on this receptor specifically: The data were judged consistent with most tumor T cells deriving from the lymph node and then expanding within tumor tissue. The similarity between tumor and nontumor tissue repertoires was significantly greater in luminal-like breast cancer than in basal-like breast cancer. The conclusion that tumor T cells originate in lymph nodes was framed as consistent with a hypothesis rather than directly demonstrated. Tumor T-cell repertoires showed less diversity than lymph node repertoires and more diversity than nontumor tissue repertoires, and tumor T-cell repertoires showed preferential V and J gene usage.

As regards this clonotype: Its antigen specificity is not known. No base qualities exist here, and no much larger clone lies one base off it.

The adjacent samples were made up of nontumor breast tissue that surrounded the tumor. The sequencing machine was an Illumina HiSeq 2000. Multiplex PCR amplification was used to generate the TCR beta chain libraries. The amplified TCR beta chain products were analyzed by high-throughput sequencing. In-frame beta chains were kept once TCRdb had trimmed the public reads at Q25 with fastp and called clones with MiXCR. Each record represents a unique CDR3 protein, reported with the most common genes and DNA among its rows. The sample table contains fewer than 15,000 distinct CDR3 sequences; only one count was recorded for 62% of them. The ten largest clonotypes hold 45% to 50% of the sample. V loses 6 bases at its end and J loses 5 bases; junction bases beyond the gene matches: 9. The CDR3, cysteine through phenylalanine, is 14 amino acids long. Solely the CDR3 DNA is kept, with 42 bases framed from the first base. From a lookup of the germline V gene, CDR1 and CDR2 are KGHSH and LQKENI.

The chain is made from TRBV18 and TRBJ1-2; a stretch of 7 junction bases matches TRBD1. The receptor was derived from a female donor with breast cancer. Some clones in this sample may be carry-over from other donors' samples. Sequences were obtained from tumor-adjacent breast tissue. The CDR3 has the sequence CASSPGTVHYGYTF. The DNA sequence is given as TGTGCCAGCTCCCCGGGGACAGTCCATTATGGCTACACCTTC.